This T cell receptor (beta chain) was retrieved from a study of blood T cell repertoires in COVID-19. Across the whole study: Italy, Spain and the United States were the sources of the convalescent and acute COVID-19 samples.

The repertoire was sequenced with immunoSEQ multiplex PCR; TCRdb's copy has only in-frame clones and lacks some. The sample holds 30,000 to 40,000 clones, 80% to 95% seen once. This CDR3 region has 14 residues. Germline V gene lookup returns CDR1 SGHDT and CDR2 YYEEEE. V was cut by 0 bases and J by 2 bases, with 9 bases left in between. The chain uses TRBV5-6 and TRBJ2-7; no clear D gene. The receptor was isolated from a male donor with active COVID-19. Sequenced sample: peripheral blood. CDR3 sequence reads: CASSLGQGPYEQYF. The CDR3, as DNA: TGTGCCAGCAGCTTGGGACAAGGCCCCTACGAGCAGTACTTC.